The 22 T cell receptor beta chains below were found in one sample sequenced in a study of blood T cell repertoires in COVID-19. The table came from immunoSEQ multiplex PCR; TCRdb's copy has only in-frame clones and leaves some out. The data show under 200,000 clones, 84% seen once. The sequenced sample consisted of peripheral blood. These receptors were taken from a woman aged 70-85 years with COVID-19, enrolled during active disease.

J is TRBJ2-2 and V is TRBV3-1 (or the pseudogene TRBV3-2), with unresolved D. The CDR3 is made up of 16 amino acids. Germline V gene lookup returns CDR1 LGHDT and CDR2 YNNKEL (reference sequence). Trimming took off 1 base at V and 1 base at J, with 10 bases between the two ends. CDR3 bases: TGTGCCAGCAGCCAAGGAGTAGTCCAGAACACCGGGGAGCTGTTTTTT. This codes for CASSQGVVQNTGELFF.

In its sample, this clone was seen a few times. V usage is TRBV12-3 or TRBV12-4 and J usage is TRBJ2-5, with a possible D match to TRBD2 (6 bases). The CDR3 consists of 13 residues. The V gene lost 5 bases and the J gene lost 3 bases, with 10 bases spanning the gap. CDR3 loop: CASSLREKETQYF. The CDR3 bases are TGTGCCAGCAGTCTTCGGGAGAAAGAGACCCAGTACTTC.

The chain joins TRBV5-1 to TRBJ2-7; TRBD1 is a possible D gene (5 bases). V was clipped by 0 bases and J by 6 bases, with 10 bases between them. This CDR3 contains 13 residues. CDR1 is SGHRS and CDR2 is YFSETQ in the germline V gene. The DNA of the CDR3 is TGCGCCAGCAGCTTGGTCAGGGCCTCCGAGCAGTACTTC. Its translation is CASSLVRASEQYF.

V gene TRBV29-1 combines with J gene TRBJ1-1; D is ambiguous. V dropped 7 bases and J dropped 4 bases, with 13 bases sitting between them. This CDR3 contains 12 residues. Germline V gene data show CDR1 as SQVTM and CDR2 as ANQGSEA. CDR3 residues: CSAPDTSTEAFF. The CDR3 nucleotides read TGCAGCGCCCCCGACACCAGCACTGAAGCTTTCTTT.

The rearrangement joins TRBV27 to TRBJ1-5, with D possibly matching TRBD1 (6 bases). Trimming took off 7 bases at V and 3 bases at J, with 16 bases between the two ends. Germline CDR1 and CDR2: MNHEY and SMNVEV (reference sequence). This CDR3 is built from 15 residues. CDR3 sequence reads: CASKPRDRNNQPQHF. CDR3 in DNA: TGTGCCAGCAAGCCTAGAGACAGGAACAATCAGCCCCAGCATTTT.

The chain is built from TRBV28 and TRBJ1-1; D possibly corresponds to TRBD1 (5 bases). The CDR3 is 12 amino acids. Trimming took off 6 bases at V and 3 bases at J, with 8 bases between the two ends. Germline CDR1 reads MDHEN; CDR2 reads SYDVKM. The DNA of the CDR3 is TGTGCCAGCAGGGCAGGGTACACTGAAGCTTTCTTT. It codes for CASRAGYTEAFF.

This clone is a singleton in its sample. V is TRBV5-1 and J is TRBJ1-2; TRBD1 aligns across 8 bases. V trimming: 3 bases; J trimming: 7 bases; junction bases outside the gene matches: 8. The germline V gene has CDR1 SGHRS and CDR2 YFSETQ. This CDR3 is built from 14 residues. This chain's CDR3 is CASSSPGGLGGYTF. CDR3 DNA: TGCGCCAGCAGCTCCCCAGGGGGCTTGGGTGGCTACACCTTC.

This rearrangement joins TRBV4-2 to TRBJ1-3; D might be TRBD1 (5 bases). Germline CDR1 reads LGHNA; CDR2 reads YNFKEQ. This CDR3 has 13 amino acids. Trimming took 5 bases from V and 3 from J, leaving 8 bases between them. The CDR3: CASSKTDGNTIYF. CDR3 in DNA: TGTGCCAGCAGCAAGACAGATGGAAACACCATATATTTT.

The chain links TRBV19 to TRBJ1-1; tentative D call: TRBD1 (6 bases). The V end lost 6 bases, the J end lost 5 bases, and 19 bases lay between the germline ends. There are 15 residues in the CDR3. Germline loops: CDR1 LNHDA, CDR2 SQIVND (reference sequence). The CDR3 here is CASSPTGSYGTEAFF. The CDR3 DNA reads as TGTGCCAGTAGCCCGACAGGAAGTTATGGGACTGAAGCTTTCTTT.

This chain uses TRBV5-4 with TRBJ2-5; the D gene is possibly TRBD2 (5 bases). Deletions cut 2 bases from V and 0 bases from J, with 8 bases between. In germline, CDR1 is SGHNT, CDR2 YYREEE (reference sequence). This CDR3 has 14 amino acids. Here the CDR3 DNA reads TGTGCCAGCAGCTTTTATAGCGACCAAGAGACCCAGTACTTC. Translated: CASSFYSDQETQYF.

V gene TRBV19 combines with J gene TRBJ2-7; 9 positions agree with TRBD1. The CDR3 totals 15 residues. Germline V gene sequence: CDR1 LNHDA, CDR2 SQIVND (reference sequence). Losses at the gene ends were 5 bases for V and 4 bases for J; bases not matched to a gene: 9. The chain's CDR3 is CASSAGTGGQYEQYF. Here the CDR3 DNA reads TGTGCCAGTAGTGCCGGAACAGGGGGCCAGTACGAGCAGTACTTC.

This chain connects TRBV19 to TRBJ1-3; the match to TRBD1 covers 7 bases. This CDR3 is 13 amino acids long. The V segment lost 9 bases and the J segment 1 base; nucleotides outside the gene matches: 3. CDR1 LNHDA and CDR2 SQIVND come from the germline V gene (reference sequence). In DNA, the CDR3 is TGTGCCAGCCTGGGACAGTCTGGAAACACCATATATTTT. This sequence encodes CASLGQSGNTIYF.

The count of this clone is one. The rearrangement links TRBV7-2 to TRBJ2-1; 11 nucleotides match TRBD2. Germline assignment: CDR1 SGHTA and CDR2 FQGNSA. The CDR3 length is 16 residues. With V trimmed by 6 bases and J by 3 bases, 7 bases remained unmatched. The CDR3 sequence is CASRTRTSGLYNEQFF. CDR3 coding DNA: TGTGCCAGCAGGACAAGGACTAGCGGGCTCTACAATGAGCAGTTCTTC.

The V call is TRBV27, the J call TRBJ1-5, with TRBD1 identical over 7 bases. Germline V CDR1 and CDR2: MNHEY, SMNVEV (reference sequence). The CDR3 extends over 15 amino acids. After removal of 5 bases from V and 2 bases from J, the junction contained 6 bases not matched to a gene. The chain's CDR3 is CASSTQGRGNQPQHF. The CDR3 DNA is TGTGCCAGCAGTACACAGGGGAGAGGCAATCAGCCCCAGCATTTT.

The chain combines TRBV19 with TRBJ1-5; D is undetermined. CDR1 is LNHDA, CDR2 SQIVND, per germline (reference sequence). Trimming left V 6 bases short and J 9 bases short, with 15 bases between. The CDR3 is 13 amino acids. DNA for the CDR3: TGTGCCAGTAGCGCGGGGAATAGGCGGCCCCAGCATTTT. Translation: CASSAGNRRPQHF.

CDR3 loop: CASSASGLNTEAFF. Here the CDR3 DNA reads TGTGCCAGCAGCGCCTCGGGACTTAACACTGAAGCTTTCTTT. J is TRBJ1-1 and V is TRBV9; TRBD1 might be the D (5 bases). Germline V gene data show CDR1 as SGDLS and CDR2 as YYNGEE. The CDR3 covers 14 residues. V lost 3 bases and J lost 2, with 11 bases in between.

V gene TRBV3-1 (or the pseudogene TRBV3-2) combines with J gene TRBJ2-1, with 10 bases aligning to TRBD2. The CDR3 contains 18 residues. The trim removed 2 bases at V and 2 bases at J, leaving 9 bases unmatched. Germline V lookup: CDR1 LGHDT, CDR2 YNNKEL (reference sequence). This chain's CDR3 is CASSQTLLAGPPYNEQFF. Here the CDR3 DNA reads TGTGCCAGCAGCCAAACCTTACTAGCGGGGCCGCCCTACAATGAGCAGTTCTTC.

The chain is built from TRBV3-1 (or the pseudogene TRBV3-2) and TRBJ1-1, with a possible D match to TRBD1 (5 bases). Germline V lookup: CDR1 LGHDT, CDR2 YNNKEL (reference sequence). Trimming removed 0 bases from V and 4 bases from J, with 12 bases in between. The CDR3 is 15 residues long. The CDR3 DNA follows: TGTGCCAGCAGCCAAGATTCCGGGGGACCCACTGAAGCTTTCTTT. It encodes CASSQDSGGPTEAFF.

The rearrangement links TRBV6-5 to TRBJ2-1; the match to TRBD2 covers 9 bases. The germline V gene encodes CDR1 MNHEY and CDR2 SVGAGI. Losses at the gene ends were 6 bases for V and 9 bases for J; bases not matched to a gene: 9. CDR3 length: 14 amino acids. In nucleotides, the CDR3 is TGTGCCAGCAGCCTAGTGCTAGCGGGACGTGAGCAGTTCTTC. Amino acid sequence: CASSLVLAGREQFF.

CDR3 DNA: TGCAGTGCTAGTCGCACAGGGGATGTGAGAAACACCATATATTTT. Protein: CSASRTGDVRNTIYF. The chain couples TRBV20-1 to TRBJ1-3, with 7 bases aligning to TRBD1. The length of the CDR3 is 15 residues. The germline V gene has CDR1 DFQATT and CDR2 SNEGSKA (reference sequence). After removal of 3 bases from V and 5 bases from J, the junction contained 10 bases not matched to a gene.

The genes are TRBV5-6 and TRBJ2-2; TRBD2 matches 9 bases. The CDR3 spans 15 residues. CDR1 is SGHDT, CDR2 YYEEEE, per germline. V lost 0 bases and J lost 7; bases outside the gene matches: 4. CDR3 region: CASSLGLAGSGELFF. The CDR3 DNA is TGTGCCAGCAGCTTGGGGCTAGCGGGAAGCGGGGAGCTGTTTTTT.

The DNA for the CDR3 is TGTGCCAGTAGTATGGTCAGGGGAAACACCATATATTTT. This codes for CASSMVRGNTIYF. V and J are TRBV19 and TRBJ1-3; D unclear. Germline lookup yields CDR1 LNHDA and CDR2 SQIVND (reference sequence). CDR3 length: 13 residues. Trimming pared 3 bases from V and 4 bases from J, leaving 7 bases between.